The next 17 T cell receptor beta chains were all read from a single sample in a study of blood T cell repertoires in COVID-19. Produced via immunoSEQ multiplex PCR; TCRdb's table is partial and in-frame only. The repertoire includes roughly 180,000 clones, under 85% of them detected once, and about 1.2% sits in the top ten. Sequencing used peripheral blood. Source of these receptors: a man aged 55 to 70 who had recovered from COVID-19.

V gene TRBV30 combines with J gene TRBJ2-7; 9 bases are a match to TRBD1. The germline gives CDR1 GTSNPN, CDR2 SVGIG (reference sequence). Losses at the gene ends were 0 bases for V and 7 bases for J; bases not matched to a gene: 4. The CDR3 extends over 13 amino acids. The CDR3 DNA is TGTGCCTGGAGTGTACAGGGGGCGGGGGAGCAGTACTTC. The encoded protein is CAWSVQGAGEQYF.

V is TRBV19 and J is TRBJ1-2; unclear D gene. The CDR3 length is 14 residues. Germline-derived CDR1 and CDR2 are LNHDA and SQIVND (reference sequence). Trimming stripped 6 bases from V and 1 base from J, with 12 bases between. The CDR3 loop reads CASSIARDNYGYTF. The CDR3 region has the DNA TGTGCCAGTAGCATCGCTCGGGATAACTATGGCTACACCTTC.

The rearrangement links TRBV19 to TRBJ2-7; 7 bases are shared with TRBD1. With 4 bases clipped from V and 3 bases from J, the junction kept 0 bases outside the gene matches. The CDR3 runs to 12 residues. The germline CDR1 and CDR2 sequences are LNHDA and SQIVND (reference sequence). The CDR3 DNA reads TGTGCCAGTAGTACAGGGGGCTACGAGCAGTACTTC. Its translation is CASSTGGYEQYF.

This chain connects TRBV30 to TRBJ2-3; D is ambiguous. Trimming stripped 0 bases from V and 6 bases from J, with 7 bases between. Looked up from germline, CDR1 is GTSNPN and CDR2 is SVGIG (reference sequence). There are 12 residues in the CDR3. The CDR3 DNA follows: TGTGCCTGGAGTGTACCTCGGGATACGCAGTATTTT. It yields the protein CAWSVPRDTQYF.

CDR3 protein: CASSPSDRGNTEAFF. The DNA for the CDR3 is TGTGCCAGCAGCCCCTCCGACAGGGGCAACACTGAAGCTTTCTTT. The genes are TRBV7-9 and TRBJ1-1; 8 bases are a match to TRBD1. Germline V gives CDR1 SEHNR, CDR2 FQNEAQ (reference sequence). The CDR3 is 15 residues long. The trim removed 5 bases at V and 2 bases at J, leaving 7 bases unmatched.

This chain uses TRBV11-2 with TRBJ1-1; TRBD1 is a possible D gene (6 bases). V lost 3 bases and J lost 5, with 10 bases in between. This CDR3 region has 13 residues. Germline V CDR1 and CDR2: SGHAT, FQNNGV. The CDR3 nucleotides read TGTGCCAGCAGCTTTCAAACAGGGACTGAAGCTTTCTTT. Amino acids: CASSFQTGTEAFF.

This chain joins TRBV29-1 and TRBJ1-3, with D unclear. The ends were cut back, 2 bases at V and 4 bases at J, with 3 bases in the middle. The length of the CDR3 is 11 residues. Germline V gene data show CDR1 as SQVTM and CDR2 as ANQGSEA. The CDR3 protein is CSVERGNTIYF. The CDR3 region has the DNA TGCAGCGTTGAACGGGGAAACACCATATATTTT. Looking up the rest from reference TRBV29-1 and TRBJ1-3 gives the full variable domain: SAVISQKPSRDICQRGTSLTIQCQVDSQVTMMFWYRQQPGQSLTLIATANQGSEATYESGFVIDKFPISRPNLTFSTLTVSNMSPEDSSIYLCSVERGNTIYFGEGSWLTVV.

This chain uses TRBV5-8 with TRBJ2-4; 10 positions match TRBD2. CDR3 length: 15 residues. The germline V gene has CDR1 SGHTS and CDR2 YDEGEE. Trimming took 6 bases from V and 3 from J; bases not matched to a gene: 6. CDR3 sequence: CASIVSGGYKNIQYF. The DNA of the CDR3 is TGTGCCAGCATCGTTAGCGGGGGGTACAAAAACATTCAGTACTTC. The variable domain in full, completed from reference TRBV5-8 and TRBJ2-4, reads EAGVTQSPTHLIKTRGQQATLRCSPISGHTSVYWYQQALGLGLQFLLWYDEGEERNRGNFPPRFSGRQFPNYSSELNVNALELEDSALYLCASIVSGGYKNIQYFGAGTRLSVL.

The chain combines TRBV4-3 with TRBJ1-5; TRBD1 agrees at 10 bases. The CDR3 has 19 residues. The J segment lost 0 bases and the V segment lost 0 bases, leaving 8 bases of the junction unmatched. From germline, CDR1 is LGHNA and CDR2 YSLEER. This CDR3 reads CASSQERGTGELSNQPQHF. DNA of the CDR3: TGCGCCAGCAGCCAAGAAAGGGGGACAGGGGAACTTAGCAATCAGCCCCAGCATTTT.

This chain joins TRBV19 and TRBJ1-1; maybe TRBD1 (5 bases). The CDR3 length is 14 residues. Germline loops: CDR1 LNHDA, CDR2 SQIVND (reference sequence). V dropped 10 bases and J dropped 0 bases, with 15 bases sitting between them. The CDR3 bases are TGTGCCACGGTTGCTGGACACTTGAACACTGAAGCTTTCTTT. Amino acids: CATVAGHLNTEAFF. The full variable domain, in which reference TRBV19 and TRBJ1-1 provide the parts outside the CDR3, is DGGITQSPKYLFRKEGQNVTLSCEQNLNHDAMYWYRQDPGQGLRLIYYSQIVNDFQKGDIAEGYSVSREKKESFPLTVTSAQKNPTAFYLCATVAGHLNTEAFFGQGTRLTVV.

This CDR3 is CASSIKTDFTYEQYF. In DNA form, the CDR3 reads TGTGCCAGCAGCATCAAGACGGACTTCACCTACGAGCAGTACTTC. This chain joins TRBV21-1 and TRBJ2-7; TRBD2 is the table's D call, not checked against the DNA. TRBV21-1 is a listed pseudogene. This CDR3 is 15 amino acids long.

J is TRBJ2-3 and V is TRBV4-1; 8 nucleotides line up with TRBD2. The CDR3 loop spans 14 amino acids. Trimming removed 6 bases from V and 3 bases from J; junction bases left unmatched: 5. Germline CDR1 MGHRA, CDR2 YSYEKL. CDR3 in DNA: TGCGCCAGCAGAAGGACGGGGGGGACAGATACGCAGTATTTT. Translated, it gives CASRRTGGTDTQYF.

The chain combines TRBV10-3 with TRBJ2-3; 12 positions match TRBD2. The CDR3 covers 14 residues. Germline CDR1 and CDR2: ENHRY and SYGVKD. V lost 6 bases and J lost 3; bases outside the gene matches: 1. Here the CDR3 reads CAISTSGGTDTQYF. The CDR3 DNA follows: TGTGCCATCAGCACTAGCGGGGGGACAGATACGCAGTATTTT.

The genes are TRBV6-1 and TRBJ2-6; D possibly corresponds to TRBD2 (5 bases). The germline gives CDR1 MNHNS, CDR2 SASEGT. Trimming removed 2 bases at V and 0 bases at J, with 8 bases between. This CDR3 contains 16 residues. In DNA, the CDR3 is TGTGCCAGCAGTGAAAGGAGGATCTCTGGGGCCAACGTCCTGACTTTC. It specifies CASSERRISGANVLTF.

The CDR3 coding sequence is TGTGCCAGCACCTCAACTACAGATACGCAGTATTTT. Translating gives CASTSTTDTQYF. The chain uses TRBV6-5 and TRBJ2-3, with D uncertain. The CDR3 totals 12 residues. The germline CDR1 and CDR2 sequences are MNHEY and SVGAGI. V was cut by 7 bases and J by 3 bases, with 8 bases left in between.

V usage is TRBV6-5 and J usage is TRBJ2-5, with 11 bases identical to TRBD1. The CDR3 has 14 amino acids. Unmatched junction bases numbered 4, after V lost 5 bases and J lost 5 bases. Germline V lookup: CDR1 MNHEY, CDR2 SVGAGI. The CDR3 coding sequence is TGTGCCAGCAGTCGGACAGGGGGCGCGGAGACCCAGTACTTC. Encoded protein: CASSRTGGAETQYF.

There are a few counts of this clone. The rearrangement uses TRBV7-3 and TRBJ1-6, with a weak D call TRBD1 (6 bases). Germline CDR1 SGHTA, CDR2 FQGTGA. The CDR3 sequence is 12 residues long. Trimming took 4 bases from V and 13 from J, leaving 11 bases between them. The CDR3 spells CASSSNRGPLHF. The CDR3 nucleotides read TGTGCCAGCAGCTCAAATAGGGGGCCCCTCCACTTT.